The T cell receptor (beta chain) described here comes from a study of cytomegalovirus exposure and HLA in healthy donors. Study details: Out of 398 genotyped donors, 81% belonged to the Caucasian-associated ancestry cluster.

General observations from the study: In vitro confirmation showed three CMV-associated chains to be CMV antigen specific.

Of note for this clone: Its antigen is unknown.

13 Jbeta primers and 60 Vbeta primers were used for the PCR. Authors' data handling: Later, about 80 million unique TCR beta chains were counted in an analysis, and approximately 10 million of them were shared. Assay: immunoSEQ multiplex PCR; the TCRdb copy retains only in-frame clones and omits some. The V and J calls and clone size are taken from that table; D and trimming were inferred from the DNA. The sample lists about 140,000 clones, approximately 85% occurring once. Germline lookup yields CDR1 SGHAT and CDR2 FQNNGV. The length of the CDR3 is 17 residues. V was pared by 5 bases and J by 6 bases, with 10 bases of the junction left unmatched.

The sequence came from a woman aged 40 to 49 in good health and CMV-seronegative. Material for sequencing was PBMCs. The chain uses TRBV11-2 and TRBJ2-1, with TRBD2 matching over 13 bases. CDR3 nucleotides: TGTGCCAGCAGCCGCACGACCGGGACTAGCGGGACCAATGAGCAGTTCTTC. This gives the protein CASSRTTGTSGTNEQFF.